This T cell receptor (beta chain) was found in a study of cytomegalovirus exposure and HLA in healthy donors. Background on the study: As an earlier analysis found, roughly 180 million T cells yielded 117 million unique TCR beta sequences.

A word on this clone: Its specificity is unknown.

Germline lookup yields CDR1 KGHSH and CDR2 LQKENI. Trimming cost V 2 bases and J 6 bases, with 8 bases left between them. The CDR3 totals 13 residues. Study-level points and caveats: Later on, a genetic analysis was performed. It linked a missense variant in DCLRE1C with V- and J-gene trimming of TCR beta. A later analysis associated 16,951 TCR beta sequences with HLA alleles at a 0.05 false discovery rate.

The PCR used 60 Vbeta and 13 Jbeta primers. In the source study's methods: Roughly 10 million shared chains were among 65 million to 85 million unique TCR beta chains counted in a later analysis. The data were produced by immunoSEQ multiplex PCR, yet TCRdb's version contains in-frame clones alone and is incomplete. V, J and clone size are taken as reported in that table, and D and trimming were inferred from the DNA itself. The sample's table shows about 140,000 clones. The chain has TRBV18 and TRBJ2-1; weak D call: TRBD2 (5 bases). The clonotype originates from a woman between 18 and 29 years old in good health and CMV-seronegative. The sample taken for sequencing was PBMCs. CDR3 in amino acids: CASSPSSANEQFF. The CDR3 DNA sequence: TGTGCCAGCTCACCAAGTAGCGCCAATGAGCAGTTCTTC.